This passage covers 23 T cell receptor beta chains from one sample sequenced in a study of blood T cell repertoires in COVID-19. Produced via immunoSEQ multiplex PCR; TCRdb's table is partial and in-frame only. The repertoire holds roughly 120,000 clones, approximately 78% seen once, with 7.9% in the top ten. The source material was peripheral blood. The receptors shown here come from a man in his sixties or seventies with acute or convalescent COVID-19.

The gene calls are TRBV9 and TRBJ1-1; D is ambiguous. The CDR3 runs to 16 residues. V dropped 4 bases and J dropped 0 bases, with 16 bases sitting between them. Germline V gene data show CDR1 as SGDLS and CDR2 as YYNGEE. The CDR3 coding sequence is TGTGCCAGCAGCCCCCATAGCGGGGTTATGAACACTGAAGCTTTCTTT. It yields the protein CASSPHSGVMNTEAFF.

This clone was counted a single time. The chain has TRBV6-6 and TRBJ2-7; weak D call: TRBD2 (5 bases). Germline lookup yields CDR1 MNHNY and CDR2 SVGAGI (reference sequence). Trimming took 6 bases from V and 5 from J, leaving 20 bases between them. The CDR3 runs to 15 residues. The CDR3 bases are TGTGCCAGCAGCCACCTAGCCAGTCCCACCAACGAGCAGTACTTC. Translation: CASSHLASPTNEQYF.

The chain combines TRBV6-5 with TRBJ2-2, with 9 bases matching TRBD1. Unmatched junction bases numbered 11, after V lost 6 bases and J lost 9 bases. The CDR3 spans 15 residues. Germline assignment: CDR1 MNHEY and CDR2 SVGAGI. The CDR3: CASRPGQGRFRELFF. The CDR3 bases are TGTGCCAGCAGACCGGGACAGGGCCGGTTTAGGGAGCTGTTTTTT.

The V and J genes are TRBV9 and TRBJ2-1; 11 bases fit TRBD2. The germline V gene has CDR1 SGDLS and CDR2 YYNGEE. The CDR3 extends over 16 amino acids. The trim removed 4 bases at V and 9 bases at J, leaving 12 bases unmatched. CDR3: CASSPPGSGREIEQFF. CDR3 coding DNA: TGTGCCAGCAGCCCACCCGGTAGCGGGAGGGAGATTGAGCAGTTCTTC.

The chain uses TRBV6-1 and TRBJ2-3, with 7 positions matching TRBD2. The CDR3 loop spans 17 amino acids. After removal of 1 base from V and 11 bases from J, the junction contained 18 bases not matched to a gene. Germline V lookup: CDR1 MNHNS, CDR2 SASEGT. The DNA for the CDR3 is TGTGCCAGCAGTGAAGGAAATAGCGGGTCCACGTCTTATGGGCAGTATTTT. Its translation: CASSEGNSGSTSYGQYF.

The chain carries TRBV6-5 and TRBJ1-1; D remains unclear. Germline V gene lookup returns CDR1 MNHEY and CDR2 SVGAGI. The CDR3 runs to 12 residues. Trimming shortened V by 7 bases and J by 4 bases, and 10 bases separated the two germline ends. CDR3 coding DNA: TGTGCCAGCATGATCCCGGGCACTGAAGCTTTCTTT. Translation gives CASMIPGTEAFF.

The chain uses TRBV28 and TRBJ1-1; 7 nucleotides agree with TRBD1. The germline gives CDR1 MDHEN, CDR2 SYDVKM. The CDR3 extends over 13 amino acids. The trim removed 5 bases at V and 3 bases at J, leaving 3 bases unmatched. The CDR3 is CASSQGVDTEAFF. CDR3 nucleotide sequence: TGTGCCAGCAGTCAGGGGGTAGACACTGAAGCTTTCTTT.

The genes are TRBV28 and TRBJ1-3; TRBD1 matches 7 bases. The junction had 4 bases not matched to a gene; V was cut back by 8 bases and J by 0 bases. Germline CDR1 is MDHEN and CDR2 is SYDVKM. The CDR3 is made up of 14 amino acids. The CDR3 DNA reads as TGTGCCAGCTACAGGGGTCACTCTGGAAACACCATATATTTT. This codes for CASYRGHSGNTIYF.

This sequence joins TRBV19 and TRBJ2-7; D is perhaps TRBD2 (5 bases). The CDR3 is 14 amino acids. Germline V gene sequence: CDR1 LNHDA, CDR2 SQIVND (reference sequence). The V end lost 1 base, the J end lost 1 base, and 8 bases lay between the germline ends. In DNA, the CDR3 is TGTGCCAGTAGTATAGGCGGAGGATCCTACGAGCAGTACTTC. Its translation: CASSIGGGSYEQYF.

The chain recombines TRBV19 with TRBJ1-1, with 11 bases identical to TRBD1. Germline-derived CDR1 and CDR2 are LNHDA and SQIVND (reference sequence). CDR3 length: 16 residues. The J segment lost 5 bases and the V segment lost 4 bases, leaving 9 bases of the junction unmatched. The DNA for the CDR3 is TGTGCCAGTAGTACAAACCGGGACAGGGGGAGAACTGAAGCTTTCTTT. It specifies CASSTNRDRGRTEAFF.

V gene TRBV5-6 combines with J gene TRBJ2-7, with TRBD2 as a possible D gene (5 bases). The CDR3 has 14 amino acids. CDR1 SGHDT and CDR2 YYEEEE come from the germline V gene. Trimming removed 0 bases at V and 1 base at J, with 8 bases between. CDR3 protein: CASSLDRRSYEQYF. The CDR3 DNA follows: TGTGCCAGCAGCTTGGATCGGAGGTCCTACGAGCAGTACTTC.

The rearrangement joins TRBV29-1 to TRBJ1-2; TRBD1 might be the D (5 bases). This CDR3 contains 13 residues. CDR1 and CDR2 from the germline V gene are SQVTM and ANQGSEA. V shed 3 bases and J shed 4 bases, with 12 bases lying between them. This chain's CDR3 is CSVELGGRYGYTF. CDR3 DNA: TGCAGCGTTGAGTTGGGGGGTCGCTATGGCTACACCTTC. Using reference TRBV29-1 and TRBJ1-2 for the parts outside the CDR3, the full variable domain is SAVISQKPSRDICQRGTSLTIQCQVDSQVTMMFWYRQQPGQSLTLIATANQGSEATYESGFVIDKFPISRPNLTFSTLTVSNMSPEDSSIYLCSVELGGRYGYTFGSGTRLTVV.

The CDR3 DNA reads TGCAGCGTTGGGGGAGGGGCTCTGAACACTGAAGCTTTCTTT. Translating it yields CSVGGGALNTEAFF. This rearrangement joins TRBV29-1 to TRBJ1-1; a possible D gene is TRBD1 (5 bases). This CDR3 spans 14 amino acids. Per germline, CDR1 SQVTM and CDR2 ANQGSEA. V gave up 4 bases and J gave up 0 bases, with 12 bases separating them.

This clone occurred once. The V and J genes are TRBV2 and TRBJ1-4; D is undetermined. CDR1 is SNHLY, CDR2 FYNNEI, per germline. V lost 6 bases, J lost 6 bases, and 17 bases lay in between. This CDR3 is built from 15 residues. CDR3 DNA sequence: TGTGCCAGCAGGTCCCGATTAGGACTTGATGAAAAACTGTTTTTT. Protein product: CASRSRLGLDEKLFF.

The chain uses TRBV7-8 and TRBJ1-1; no reliable D call. The CDR3 sequence is 13 residues long. V lost 7 bases and J 1 base, leaving 10 bases between the germline ends. The germline CDR1 and CDR2 sequences are SGHVS and FQNEAQ. CDR3 residues: CASTGRENTEAFF. The CDR3 nucleotides read TGTGCCAGCACCGGACGGGAGAACACTGAAGCTTTCTTT. The complete variable domain, with remaining parts taken from reference TRBV7-8 and TRBJ1-1, reads GAGVSQSPRYKVAKRGQDVALRCDPISGHVSLFWYQQALGQGPEFLTYFQNEAQLDKSGLPSDRFFAERPEGSVSTLKIQRTQQEDSAVYLCASTGRENTEAFFGQGTRLTVV.

The CDR3 region is CASNLNTEAFF. The CDR3 DNA follows: TGTGCCAGCAACTTGAACACTGAAGCTTTCTTT. The V call is TRBV28, the J call TRBJ1-1; D is unresolved. This CDR3 is 11 amino acids long. CDR1 and CDR2 (germline): MDHEN, SYDVKM. V was pared by 7 bases and J by 0 bases, with 3 bases between.

This chain uses TRBV4-2 with TRBJ1-2; TRBD1 agrees at 10 bases. The trim removed 1 base at V and 8 bases at J, leaving 10 bases unmatched. The CDR3 is made up of 16 amino acids. Germline assignment: CDR1 LGHNA and CDR2 YNFKEQ. CDR3 amino acids: CASSQAQTGGEEGYTF. Written as DNA, the CDR3 is TGTGCCAGCAGCCAAGCTCAGACAGGGGGCGAGGAAGGCTACACCTTC.

V usage is TRBV5-8 and J usage is TRBJ2-7, with TRBD1 matching 7 bases. The J segment lost 3 bases and the V segment lost 2 bases, leaving 8 bases of the junction unmatched. Germline loops: CDR1 SGHTS, CDR2 YDEGEE. The CDR3 spans 15 residues. The CDR3 bases are TGTGCCAGCAGCTTTACAGGGGCTTTGCGCTACGAGCAGTACTTC. It yields the protein CASSFTGALRYEQYF.

J is TRBJ2-2 and V is TRBV4-1; 12 bases match TRBD2. The CDR3 contains 18 residues. The ends lost 1 base at V and 4 bases at J; junction bases unmatched: 7. Germline CDR1 and CDR2: MGHRA and YSYEKL. CDR3 sequence reads: CASSQGPLAGGPTGELFF. The CDR3 DNA reads TGCGCCAGCAGCCAAGGGCCGCTAGCGGGGGGGCCCACCGGGGAGCTGTTTTTT.

V and J are TRBV24-1 and TRBJ2-7; D possibly corresponds to TRBD2 (6 bases). V was shortened by 3 bases and J by 4 bases, with 21 bases between the two germline ends. The CDR3 runs to 17 residues. Per germline, CDR1 KGHDR and CDR2 SFDVKD. As DNA, the CDR3 is TGTGCCACCAGTGATACAAAAGGAGGGACGTACGGATACGAGCAGTACTTC. Its translation is CATSDTKGGTYGYEQYF.

The chain carries TRBV18 and TRBJ2-5; TRBD1 agrees at 7 bases. The CDR3 has 14 amino acids. Per germline, CDR1 KGHSH and CDR2 LQKENI. V was pared by 8 bases and J by 0 bases, with 6 bases of the junction left unmatched. The CDR3 DNA follows: TGTGCCAGCGCGACAGGGCCTGACCAAGAGACCCAGTACTTC. Protein: CASATGPDQETQYF.

The rearrangement joins TRBV6-5 to TRBJ1-2, with 7 bases fitting TRBD1. Germline lookup yields CDR1 MNHEY and CDR2 SVGAGI. Unmatched junction bases numbered 7, after V lost 2 bases and J lost 7 bases. The CDR3 is 14 amino acids. The CDR3 sequence is CASSYTPEGAGYTF. The CDR3 coding sequence is TGTGCCAGCAGTTACACCCCGGAGGGGGCTGGCTACACCTTC.

CDR3 sequence: CASSSNTGELFF. As DNA, the CDR3 is TGCGCCAGCAGCTCTAACACCGGGGAGCTGTTTTTT. The chain combines TRBV5-1 with TRBJ2-2, with D hard to call. CDR1 SGHRS and CDR2 YFSETQ come from the germline V gene. There are 12 residues in the CDR3. Trimming cost V 3 bases and J 2 bases, with 2 bases left between them.